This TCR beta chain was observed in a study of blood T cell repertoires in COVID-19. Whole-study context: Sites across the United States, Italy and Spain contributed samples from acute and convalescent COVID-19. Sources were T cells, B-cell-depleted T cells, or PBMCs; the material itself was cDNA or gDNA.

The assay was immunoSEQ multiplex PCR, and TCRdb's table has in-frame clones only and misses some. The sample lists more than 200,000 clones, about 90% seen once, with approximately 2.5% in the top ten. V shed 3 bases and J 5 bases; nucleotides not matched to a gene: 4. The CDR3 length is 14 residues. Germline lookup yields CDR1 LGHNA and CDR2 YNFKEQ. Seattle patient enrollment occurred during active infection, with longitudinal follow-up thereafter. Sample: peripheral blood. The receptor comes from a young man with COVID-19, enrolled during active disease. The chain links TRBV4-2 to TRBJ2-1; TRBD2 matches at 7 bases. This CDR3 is CASSHSGANNEQFF. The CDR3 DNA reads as TGTGCCAGCAGCCACAGCGGGGCCAACAATGAGCAGTTCTTC.